The 12 T cell receptor beta chains below come from one sample, sequenced in a study of control samples from healthy donors and cancer patients. Generated by immunoSEQ multiplex PCR, the TCRdb table keeps only in-frame clones and is missing some. The profile shows 150,000 to 200,000 clones, about 91% of them singletons. Sequenced input: blood. These receptor sequences come from a man aged 18 to 29 in good health.

With respect to this clone: The junction and the germline gene differ at one end; a read error may be behind it. This sample also contains other DNA sequences that code for the same CDR3. The genes are TRBV5-1 and TRBJ2-7, with TRBD1 matching 7 bases. Germline values: CDR1 SGHRS, CDR2 YFSETQ. CDR3 size: 15 residues. CDR3 sequence (DNA): TGCGCCAGCAGCTTACAGACAGGGAGCACCTACGAGCAATACTTC. This gives the protein CASSLQTGSTYEQYF.

The chain employs TRBV29-1 and TRBJ2-5, with a possible D match to TRBD1 (5 bases). Trimming removed 0 bases from V and 2 bases from J, with 10 bases in between. Germline values: CDR1 SQVTM, CDR2 ANQGSEA. This CDR3 region has 14 residues. CDR3 sequence: CSVEDRNRQETQYF. CDR3 coding DNA: TGCAGCGTTGAAGATCGGAACAGGCAAGAGACCCAGTACTTC. Drawing the rest from reference TRBV29-1 and TRBJ2-5, the complete variable domain is SAVISQKPSRDICQRGTSLTIQCQVDSQVTMMFWYRQQPGQSLTLIATANQGSEATYESGFVIDKFPISRPNLTFSTLTVSNMSPEDSSIYLCSVEDRNRQETQYFGPGTRLLVL.

The chain employs TRBV9 and TRBJ2-7; tentatively, D is TRBD1 (7 bases). Germline V gene data show CDR1 as SGDLS and CDR2 as YYNGEE. Between the trimmed V and J ends, which lost 3 bases and 4 bases, there was a span of 14 bases. CDR3 length: 14 residues. CDR3 sequence reads: CASSAGDSSYEQYF. CDR3 nucleotide sequence: TGTGCCAGCAGCGCGGGGGACAGTTCTTACGAGCAGTACTTC.

This chain uses TRBV6-5 with TRBJ1-5; maybe TRBD1 (5 bases). Germline values: CDR1 MNHEY, CDR2 SVGAGI. The CDR3 is 14 amino acids. The V end was cut by 7 bases, the J end by 0 bases, with 10 bases between. CDR3 protein: CASNRDGSNQPQHF. The CDR3 DNA reads as TGTGCCAGCAACCGGGACGGTAGCAATCAGCCCCAGCATTTT.

The chain links TRBV19 to TRBJ2-7; 7 bases map to TRBD1. V dropped 10 bases and J dropped 0; count of bases not matched to a gene: 6. CDR3 length equals 13 residues. Germline V gives CDR1 LNHDA, CDR2 SQIVND (reference sequence). The CDR3 sequence: CATEDRSSYEQYF. The DNA of the CDR3 is TGTGCCACCGAGGACAGGAGCTCCTACGAGCAGTACTTC.

The chain uses TRBV7-2 and TRBJ2-7; D gene ambiguous. V lost 0 bases and J 3 bases, leaving 6 bases between the germline ends. This CDR3 is built from 13 residues. Germline loops: CDR1 SGHTA, CDR2 FQGNSA. CDR3 DNA sequence: TGTGCCAGCAGCTTAGCGGGCCGCTACGAGCAGTACTTC. Protein: CASSLAGRYEQYF.

V usage is TRBV5-1 and J usage is TRBJ1-1, with TRBD1 identical over 7 bases. The CDR3 loop spans 17 amino acids. The germline gives CDR1 SGHRS, CDR2 YFSETQ. The trim removed 0 bases at V and 0 bases at J, leaving 8 bases unmatched. CDR3 residues: CASSLALRTGMNTEAFF. For the CDR3, the DNA is TGCGCCAGCAGCTTGGCCCTCAGGACAGGTATGAACACTGAAGCTTTCTTT.

This chain joins TRBV9 and TRBJ2-7; 9 nucleotides align to TRBD1. This CDR3 is 15 amino acids long. The junction had 2 bases not matched to a gene; V was cut back by 0 bases and J by 1 base. Looked up from germline, CDR1 is SGDLS and CDR2 is YYNGEE. The CDR3 spells CASSVDGQGSYEQYF. The CDR3 DNA reads as TGTGCCAGCAGCGTAGATGGACAGGGGTCCTACGAGCAGTACTTC.

This rearrangement joins TRBV5-1 to TRBJ1-1, with 7 bases matching TRBD1. The V segment lost 4 bases and the J segment 4 bases; nucleotides outside the gene matches: 7. Germline V CDR1 and CDR2: SGHRS, YFSETQ. This CDR3 contains 14 residues. This CDR3 reads CASSDGWTGTEAFF. In DNA, the CDR3 is TGCGCCAGCAGCGATGGGTGGACAGGCACTGAAGCTTTCTTT.

The chain combines TRBV6-4 with TRBJ2-1; D call uncertain. This CDR3 region has 16 residues. With 6 bases removed from V and 0 bases from J, the gap between germline ends came to 15 bases. Germline CDR1 reads MRHNA; CDR2 reads SNTAGT. CDR3 DNA sequence: TGTGCCAGCAGCGCCCGACTTCAGAGCTCCTACAATGAGCAGTTCTTC. This encodes CASSARLQSSYNEQFF.

The chain combines TRBV7-3 with TRBJ2-3; D might be TRBD2 (6 bases). Germline CDR1 and CDR2: SGHTA and FQGTGA. V gave up 1 base and J gave up 6 bases, with 17 bases separating them. The CDR3 length is 16 residues. The CDR3, as DNA: TGTGCCAGCAGCTTAAGGGCGGGGACTTCTAGGGATACGCAGTATTTT. Its translation: CASSLRAGTSRDTQYF.

This chain joins TRBV18 and TRBJ2-1; TRBD2 agrees at 13 bases. This CDR3 comprises 15 residues. V lost 3 bases and J lost 7; bases outside the gene matches: 3. Germline CDR1 KGHSH, CDR2 LQKENI. For the CDR3, the DNA is TGTGCCAGCTCACCCCCGGGACTAGCGGGGAATGAGCAGTTCTTC. Translation gives CASSPPGLAGNEQFF.